The source of this TCR beta chain is a study of blood T cell repertoires in COVID-19. Study information: From T cells, B-cell-depleted T cells, or PBMCs came the material, which was cDNA or gDNA.

Per the study methods: By means of reference gene primer amplification, nucleated cell counts were estimated. Sequencing used immunoSEQ multiplex PCR; TCRdb keeps in-frame clones, though not all of them. V and J calls and clone size come straight from that table; D and trimming were deduced from the DNA. Seen here are 75,000 to 100,000 clones, 65% to 85% observed once, and the top ten hold 4% to 5.5%. Source material: peripheral blood. The sequence derives from a man aged 60 to 75 with acute or convalescent COVID-19.

In DNA form, the CDR3 reads TGTGCCAGCGGGGGGACAGGGAGTCAGCCCCAGCATTTT. It codes for CASGGTGSQPQHF. This chain joins TRBV19 and TRBJ1-5; 9 bases match TRBD1. The CDR3 has 13 residues. The germline V gene has CDR1 LNHDA and CDR2 SQIVND (reference sequence). Trimming at V came to 9 bases and at J to 6 bases, leaving 6 bases not matched to a gene.